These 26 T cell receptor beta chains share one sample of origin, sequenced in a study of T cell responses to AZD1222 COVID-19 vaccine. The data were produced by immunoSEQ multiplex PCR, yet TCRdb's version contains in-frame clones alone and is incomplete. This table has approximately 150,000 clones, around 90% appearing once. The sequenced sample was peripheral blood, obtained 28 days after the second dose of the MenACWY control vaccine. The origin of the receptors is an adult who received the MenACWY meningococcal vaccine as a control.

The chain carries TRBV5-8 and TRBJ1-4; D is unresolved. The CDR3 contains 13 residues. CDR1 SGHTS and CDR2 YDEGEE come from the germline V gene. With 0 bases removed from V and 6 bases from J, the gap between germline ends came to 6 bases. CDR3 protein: CASSLVDHEKLFF. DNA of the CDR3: TGTGCCAGCAGCTTGGTAGATCATGAAAAACTGTTTTTT.

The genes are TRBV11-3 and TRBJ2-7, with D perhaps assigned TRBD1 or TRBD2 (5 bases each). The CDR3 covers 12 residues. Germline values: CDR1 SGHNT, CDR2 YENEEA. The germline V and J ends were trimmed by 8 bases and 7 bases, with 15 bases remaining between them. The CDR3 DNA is TGTGCCAGCCGGGACCCTGCTTCTGAGCAGTACTTC. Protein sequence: CASRDPASEQYF.

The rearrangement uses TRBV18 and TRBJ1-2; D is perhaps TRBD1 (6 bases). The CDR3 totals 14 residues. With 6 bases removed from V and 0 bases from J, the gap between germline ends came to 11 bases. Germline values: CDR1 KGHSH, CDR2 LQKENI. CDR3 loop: CASSWTEANYGYTF. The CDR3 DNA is TGTGCCAGCTCGTGGACAGAGGCTAACTATGGCTACACCTTC. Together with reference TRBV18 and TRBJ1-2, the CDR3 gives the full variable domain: NAGVMQNPRHLVRRRGQEARLRCSPMKGHSHVYWYRQLPEEGLKFMVYLQKENIIDESGMPKERFSAEFPKEGPSILRIQQVVRGDSAAYFCASSWTEANYGYTFGSGTRLTVV.

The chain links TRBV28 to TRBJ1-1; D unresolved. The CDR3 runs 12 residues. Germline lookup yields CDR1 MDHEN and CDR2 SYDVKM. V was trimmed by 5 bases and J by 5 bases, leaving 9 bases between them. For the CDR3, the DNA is TGTGCCAGCAGTCCGACACTTACTGAAGCTTTCTTT. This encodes CASSPTLTEAFF. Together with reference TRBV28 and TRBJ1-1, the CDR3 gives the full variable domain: DVKVTQSSRYLVKRTGEKVFLECVQDMDHENMFWYRQDPGLGLRLIYFSYDVKMKEKGDIPEGYSVSREKKERFSLILESASTNQTSMYLCASSPTLTEAFFGQGTRLTVV.

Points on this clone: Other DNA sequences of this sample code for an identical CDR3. The CDR3, as DNA: TGCGCCAGCAGCCTGGCCGGGGAGCTGTTTTTT. As protein: CASSLAGELFF. The gene calls are TRBV5-1 and TRBJ2-2; D is unresolved. With 4 bases removed from V and 6 bases from J, the gap between germline ends came to 4 bases. Germline lookup yields CDR1 SGHRS and CDR2 YFSETQ. The CDR3 totals 11 residues.

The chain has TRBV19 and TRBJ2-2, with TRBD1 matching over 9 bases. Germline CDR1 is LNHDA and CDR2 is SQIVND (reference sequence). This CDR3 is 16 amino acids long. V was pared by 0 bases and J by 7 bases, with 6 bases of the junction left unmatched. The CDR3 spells CASSIEGQGWGGELFF. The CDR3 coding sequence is TGTGCCAGTAGTATAGAGGGACAGGGATGGGGCGGGGAGCTGTTTTTT.

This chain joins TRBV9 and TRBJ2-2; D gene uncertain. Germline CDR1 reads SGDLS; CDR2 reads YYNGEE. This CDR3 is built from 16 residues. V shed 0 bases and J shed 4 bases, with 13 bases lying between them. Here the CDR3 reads CASSVAVGPGTGELFF. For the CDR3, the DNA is TGTGCCAGCAGCGTAGCGGTAGGCCCGGGCACCGGGGAGCTGTTTTTT.

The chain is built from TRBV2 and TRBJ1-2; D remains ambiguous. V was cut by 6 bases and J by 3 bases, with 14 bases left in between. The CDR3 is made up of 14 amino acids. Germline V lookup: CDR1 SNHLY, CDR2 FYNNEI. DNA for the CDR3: TGTGCCAGCAGGATAGAGGTCTTGGACTATGGCTACACCTTC. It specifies CASRIEVLDYGYTF. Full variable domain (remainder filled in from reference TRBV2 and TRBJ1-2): EPEVTQTPSHQVTQMGQEVILRCVPISNHLYFYWYRQILGQKVEFLVSFYNNEISEKSEIFDDQFSVERPDGSNFTLKIRSTKLEDSAMYFCASRIEVLDYGYTFGSGTRLTVV.

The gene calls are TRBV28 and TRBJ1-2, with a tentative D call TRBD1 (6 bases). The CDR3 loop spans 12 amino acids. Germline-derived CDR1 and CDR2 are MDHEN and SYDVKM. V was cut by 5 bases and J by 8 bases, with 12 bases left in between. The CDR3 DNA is TGTGCCAGCAGTACCCAGGGGAAGGGCTACACCTTC. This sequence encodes CASSTQGKGYTF.

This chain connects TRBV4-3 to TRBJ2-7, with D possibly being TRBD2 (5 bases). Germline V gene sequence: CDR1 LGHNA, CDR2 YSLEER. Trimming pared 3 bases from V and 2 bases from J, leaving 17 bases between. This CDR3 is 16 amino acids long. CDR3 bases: TGCGCCAGCAGCCATTCCTGGGGAGACACAGCCTACGAGCAGTACTTC. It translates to CASSHSWGDTAYEQYF.

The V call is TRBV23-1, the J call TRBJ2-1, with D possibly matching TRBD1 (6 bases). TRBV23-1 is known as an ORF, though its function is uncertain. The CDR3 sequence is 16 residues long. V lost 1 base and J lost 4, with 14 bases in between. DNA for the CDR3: TGCGCCAGCAGTCAATGCCGGGCCAGGGGATACAATGAGCAGTTCTTC. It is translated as CASSQCRARGYNEQFF.

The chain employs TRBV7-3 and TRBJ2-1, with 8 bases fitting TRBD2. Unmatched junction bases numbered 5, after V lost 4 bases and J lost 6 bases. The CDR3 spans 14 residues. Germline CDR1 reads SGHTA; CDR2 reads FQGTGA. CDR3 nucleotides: TGTGCCAGCAGCTCTAGCGGGCTCGGCAATGAGCAGTTCTTC. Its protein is CASSSSGLGNEQFF.

The DNA of the CDR3 is TGCGCCAGCAGCCAAGAAATGGCTAGCCCTACCTACGAGCAGTACTTC. It codes for CASSQEMASPTYEQYF. This chain connects TRBV4-3 to TRBJ2-7, with D maybe TRBD2 (5 bases). This CDR3 is built from 16 residues. V lost 0 bases and J 2 bases, leaving 14 bases between the germline ends. Germline CDR1 LGHNA, CDR2 YSLEER.

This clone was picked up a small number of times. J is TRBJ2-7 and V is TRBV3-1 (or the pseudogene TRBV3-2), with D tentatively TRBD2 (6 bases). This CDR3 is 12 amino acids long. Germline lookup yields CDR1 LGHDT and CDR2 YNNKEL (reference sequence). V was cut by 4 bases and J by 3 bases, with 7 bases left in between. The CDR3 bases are TGTGCCAGCAGCCTGGGAGGCTACGAGCAGTACTTC. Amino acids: CASSLGGYEQYF.

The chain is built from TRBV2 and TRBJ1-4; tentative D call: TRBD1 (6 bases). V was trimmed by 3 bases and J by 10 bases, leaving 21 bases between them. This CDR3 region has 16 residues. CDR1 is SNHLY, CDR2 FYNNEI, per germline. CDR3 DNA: TGTGCCAGCAGTGAGGCCCGGGGGGCCGGGTGGGGAAAACTGTTTTTT. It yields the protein CASSEARGAGWGKLFF.

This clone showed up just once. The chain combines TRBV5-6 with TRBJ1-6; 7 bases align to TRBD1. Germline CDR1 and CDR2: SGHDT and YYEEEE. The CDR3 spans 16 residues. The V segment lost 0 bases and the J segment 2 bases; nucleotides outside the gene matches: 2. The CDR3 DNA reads TGTGCCAGCAGCTTGGGACAGGGAACCTATAATTCACCCCTCCACTTT. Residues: CASSLGQGTYNSPLHF.

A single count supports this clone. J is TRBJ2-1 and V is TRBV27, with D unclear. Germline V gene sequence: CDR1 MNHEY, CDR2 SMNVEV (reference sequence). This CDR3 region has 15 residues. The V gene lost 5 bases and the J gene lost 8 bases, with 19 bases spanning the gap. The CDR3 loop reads CASSPGSSGEDEQFF. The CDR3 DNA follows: TGTGCCAGCAGTCCCGGATCATCCGGTGAGGATGAGCAGTTCTTC.

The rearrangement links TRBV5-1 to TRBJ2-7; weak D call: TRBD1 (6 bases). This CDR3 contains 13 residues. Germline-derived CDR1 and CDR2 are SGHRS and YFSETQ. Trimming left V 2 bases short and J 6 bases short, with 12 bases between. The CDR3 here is CASSFSGAPEQYF. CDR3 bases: TGCGCCAGCAGCTTCTCAGGGGCTCCCGAGCAGTACTTC.

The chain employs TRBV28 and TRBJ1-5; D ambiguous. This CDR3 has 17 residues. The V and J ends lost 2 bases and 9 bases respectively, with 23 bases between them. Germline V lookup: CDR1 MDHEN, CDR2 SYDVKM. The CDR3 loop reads CASSLPRRWVSQGPQHF. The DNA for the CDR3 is TGTGCCAGCAGTTTACCTCGTCGGTGGGTGTCCCAAGGGCCCCAGCATTTT.

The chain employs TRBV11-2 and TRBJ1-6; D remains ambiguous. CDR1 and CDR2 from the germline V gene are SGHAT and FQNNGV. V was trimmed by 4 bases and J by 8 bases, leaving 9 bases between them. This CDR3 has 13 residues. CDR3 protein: CASSSQTDSPLHF. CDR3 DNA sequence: TGTGCCAGCAGCTCGCAAACAGATTCACCCCTCCACTTT.

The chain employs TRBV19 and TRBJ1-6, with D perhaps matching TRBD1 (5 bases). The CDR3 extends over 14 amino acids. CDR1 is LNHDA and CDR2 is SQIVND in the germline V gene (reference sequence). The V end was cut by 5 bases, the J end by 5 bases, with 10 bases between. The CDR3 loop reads CASSRGIDNSPLHF. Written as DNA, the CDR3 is TGTGCCAGTAGTCGGGGGATCGATAATTCACCCCTCCACTTT.

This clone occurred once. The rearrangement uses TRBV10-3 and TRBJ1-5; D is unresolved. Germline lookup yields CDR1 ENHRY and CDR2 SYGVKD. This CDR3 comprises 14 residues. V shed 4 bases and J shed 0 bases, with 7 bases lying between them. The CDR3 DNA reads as TGTGCCATCAGTGGTCAGAATAGCAATCAGCCCCAGCATTTT. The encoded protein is CAISGQNSNQPQHF.

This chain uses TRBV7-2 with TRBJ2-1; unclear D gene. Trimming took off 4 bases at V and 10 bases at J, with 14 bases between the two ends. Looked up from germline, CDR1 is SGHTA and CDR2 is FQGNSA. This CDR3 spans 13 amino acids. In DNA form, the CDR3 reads TGTGCCAGCAGCTCCGTCGGTCCTCTAGAGCAGTTCTTC. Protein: CASSSVGPLEQFF.

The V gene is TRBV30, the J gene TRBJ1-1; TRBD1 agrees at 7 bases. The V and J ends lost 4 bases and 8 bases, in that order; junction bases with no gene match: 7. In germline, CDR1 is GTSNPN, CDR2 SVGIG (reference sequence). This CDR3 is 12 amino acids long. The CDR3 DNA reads TGTGCCTGGAATCCAGGGGGGAAGGAAGCTTTCTTT. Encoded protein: CAWNPGGKEAFF.

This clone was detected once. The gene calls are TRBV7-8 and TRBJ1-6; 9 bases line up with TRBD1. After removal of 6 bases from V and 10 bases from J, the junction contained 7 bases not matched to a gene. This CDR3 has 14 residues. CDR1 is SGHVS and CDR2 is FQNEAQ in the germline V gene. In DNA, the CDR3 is TGTGCCAGCAGATGGGACAGGGAGGACTCACCCCTCCACTTT. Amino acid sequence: CASRWDREDSPLHF.

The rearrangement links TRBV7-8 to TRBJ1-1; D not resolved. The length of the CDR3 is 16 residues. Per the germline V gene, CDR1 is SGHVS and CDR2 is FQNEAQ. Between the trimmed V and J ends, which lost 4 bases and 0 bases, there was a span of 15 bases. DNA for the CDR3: TGTGCCAGCAGCTGGGCCGTGACGGCCTTGAACACTGAAGCTTTCTTT. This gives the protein CASSWAVTALNTEAFF.